This T cell receptor (beta chain) was recorded in a study of identical twins. Germline V gives CDR1 SQVTM, CDR2 ANQGSEA. V was cut by 7 bases and J by 3 bases, with 13 bases left in between. The CDR3 contains 12 residues. TCRdb reprocessed the 5' RACE reads with MiXCR, giving one entry per CDR3 protein. The sample lists fewer than 450,000 distinct CDR3 sequences, 8.5% to 10% occurring once. Only a few counts were recorded for this clonotype. V is TRBV29-1 and J is TRBJ2-7; D is perhaps TRBD2 (6 bases). The receptor was derived from a woman in her forties or fifties in good health. Material for sequencing was naive T cells sorted from blood. The CDR3 protein is CSGRDSSYEQYF. CDR3 DNA sequence: TGCAGCGGGCGGGACTCGAGCTACGAGCAGTACTTC.